These 27 T cell receptor beta chains were sequenced from one sample in a study of T cells after yellow fever vaccination. TCRdb re-derived calls from the 5' RACE reads in MiXCR, one entry per CDR3 protein. The sample contains approximately 340,000 distinct CDR3 sequences, about 8.7% of which appear only once. Material: PBMCs, obtained on the day of the first yellow fever vaccination. The source is a man between 18 and 29 years old who received the YFV17D yellow fever vaccine.

In its sample, this clonotype was seen many times. This chain joins TRBV12-3 or TRBV12-4 and TRBJ2-3, with 7 bases matching TRBD1. The CDR3 contains 15 residues. Germline trimming cut 7 bases from V and 3 bases from J; bases unmatched to any gene: 10. DNA of the CDR3: TGTGCCAGCAAAATGACAGGGAGATGGACAGATACGCAGTATTTT. Its translation is CASKMTGRWTDTQYF.

Only a few counts were recorded for this clonotype. V and J are TRBV20-1 and TRBJ1-5, with 10 bases that match TRBD1. In germline, CDR1 is DFQATT, CDR2 SNEGSKA (reference sequence). The CDR3 has 12 residues. V gave up 7 bases and J gave up 7 bases; unmatched junction bases: 4. The CDR3 loop is CSVDRGNQPQHF. The CDR3 DNA follows: TGCAGTGTGGACAGGGGGAACCAGCCCCAGCATTTT.

The gene calls are TRBV12-3 or TRBV12-4 and TRBJ2-2, with unresolved D. Between the trimmed V and J ends, which lost 7 bases and 3 bases, there was a span of 12 bases. The CDR3 length is 14 residues. The CDR3 nucleotides are TGTGCCAGCAATAACCGGGCCTACACCGGGGAGCTGTTTTTT. Translation gives CASNNRAYTGELFF.

V usage is TRBV9 and J usage is TRBJ1-1; no clear D gene. Trimming stripped 8 bases from V and 3 bases from J, with 17 bases between. Looked up from germline, CDR1 is SGDLS and CDR2 is YYNGEE. The CDR3 sequence is 14 residues long. For the CDR3, the DNA is TGTGCCAGTACCCTCCGCCTCGGGGACACTGAAGCTTTCTTT. Translation gives CASTLRLGDTEAFF.

The rearrangement uses TRBV21-1 and TRBJ1-5; the DNA was not used to check the table's D call, TRBD1. TRBV21-1 is a documented pseudogene. CDR3 length: 21 residues. The chain's CDR3 is CASSKAGTGHGTRMGNQPQHF. CDR3 in DNA: TGTGCCAGCAGCAAAGCGGGGACAGGTCATGGTACGAGGATGGGCAATCAGCCCCAGCATTTT.

This chain uses TRBV20-1 with TRBJ1-1; a possible D gene is TRBD1 (5 bases). Trimming removed 0 bases at V and 1 base at J, with 9 bases between. CDR3 length: 14 residues. Germline V gives CDR1 DFQATT, CDR2 SNEGSKA (reference sequence). The CDR3 DNA sequence: TGCAGTGCTAGAGATCTTAGGGGGAACACTGAAGCTTTCTTT. Protein product: CSARDLRGNTEAFF.

This clonotype appeared a few times. The J gene is TRBJ2-7, the V gene TRBV11-2, with 7 bases matching TRBD1. J gave up 3 bases and V 1 base, and 6 bases lay outside the gene matches. CDR3 length: 15 amino acids. Germline CDR1 and CDR2: SGHAT and FQNNGV. CDR3 residues: CASSLGLGTDYEQYF. The DNA for the CDR3 is TGTGCCAGCAGCTTAGGTCTTGGGACAGACTACGAGCAGTACTTC.

The gene calls are TRBV5-1 and TRBJ2-5; D possibly corresponds to TRBD2 (5 bases). CDR1 and CDR2 from the germline V gene are SGHRS and YFSETQ. The CDR3 loop spans 14 amino acids. The V end lost 1 base, the J end lost 1 base, and 8 bases lay between the germline ends. The CDR3: CASSLIEGQETQYF. CDR3 DNA sequence: TGCGCCAGCAGCTTGATCGAGGGCCAAGAGACCCAGTACTTC.

This chain links TRBV12-3 or TRBV12-4 with TRBJ2-7; 8 bases map to TRBD1. This CDR3 region has 12 residues. Trimming at V came to 6 bases and at J to 6 bases, leaving 4 bases not matched to a gene. CDR3 amino acids: CASSLGQGEQYV. The CDR3 DNA reads TGTGCCAGCAGCCTAGGACAGGGCGAGCAGTACGTC.

This clonotype was counted only a few times. The chain combines TRBV7-2 with TRBJ2-3; no definite D call. Between the trimmed V and J ends, which lost 3 bases and 3 bases, there was a span of 16 bases. This CDR3 spans 16 amino acids. Germline V CDR1 and CDR2: SGHTA, FQGNSA. CDR3 region: CASSFSMIGSTDTQYF. CDR3 nucleotides: TGTGCCAGCAGCTTCTCGATGATCGGTTCTACAGATACGCAGTATTTT.

This clonotype has at least ten counts. This chain links TRBV27 with TRBJ1-1; no clear D gene. V dropped 6 bases and J dropped 0 bases, with 14 bases sitting between them. The CDR3 totals 15 residues. Germline loops: CDR1 MNHEY, CDR2 SMNVEV (reference sequence). CDR3 sequence: CASSRRANMNTEAFF. CDR3 nucleotide sequence: TGTGCCAGCAGCCGAAGGGCGAACATGAACACTGAAGCTTTCTTT.

This clonotype has a handful of counts. The rearrangement joins TRBV21-1 to TRBJ2-7. TRBV21-1 is a listed pseudogene. CDR3 length equals 13 residues. CDR3 DNA sequence: TGTGCCAGCAGCAAAGTCAACTCCTACGAGCAGTACTTC. It encodes CASSKVNSYEQYF.

This clonotype was detected ten times or more. The chain links TRBV6-2 or TRBV6-3 to TRBJ2-3, with TRBD1 matching 10 bases. Germline trimming cut 3 bases from V and 5 bases from J; bases unmatched to any gene: 11. Germline-derived CDR1 and CDR2 are MNHEY and SVGEGT. The CDR3 length is 17 residues. The CDR3 DNA reads as TGTGCCAGCAGTTATCCCCTGGACAGGGGGAGAGGAGATACGCAGTATTTT. Protein sequence: CASSYPLDRGRGDTQYF.

The table lists this clonotype with many counts. This chain uses TRBV7-2 with TRBJ1-2; no firm D call. This CDR3 is 12 amino acids long. The V end lost 1 base, the J end lost 4 bases, and 4 bases lay between the germline ends. The germline gives CDR1 SGHTA, CDR2 FQGNSA. The DNA of the CDR3 is TGTGCCAGCAGCTTAGACGGCTATGGCTACACCTTC. Protein product: CASSLDGYGYTF.

At least ten counts were recorded for this clonotype. CDR3 coding DNA: TGTGCCAGCAGCCAACGCGGGGCCCTAGGGTATGGCTACACCTTC. It encodes CASSQRGALGYGYTF. This chain joins TRBV3-1 and TRBJ1-2; D perhaps matches TRBD1 (5 bases). Germline V CDR1 and CDR2: LGHDT, YNNKEL (reference sequence). The germline V and J ends were trimmed by 2 bases and 5 bases, with 15 bases remaining between them. The CDR3 loop spans 15 amino acids.

The sample holds a few counts of this clonotype. The chain combines TRBV12-3 or TRBV12-4 with TRBJ1-2, with a tentative D call TRBD1 (5 bases). The CDR3 extends over 15 amino acids. Trimming removed 6 bases from V and 5 bases from J, with 19 bases in between. Written as DNA, the CDR3 is TGTGCCAGCAGCCTAAGGGACGGACGACTATATGGCTACACCTTC. This sequence encodes CASSLRDGRLYGYTF.

This clonotype was picked up a small number of times. The V and J genes are TRBV4-1 and TRBJ2-2; tentatively, D is TRBD2 (5 bases). Germline V gene data show CDR1 as MGHRA and CDR2 as YSYEKL. The V gene lost 0 bases and the J gene lost 2 bases, with 13 bases spanning the gap. The CDR3 contains 17 residues. CDR3 DNA: TGCGCCAGCAGCCAAGAGTATAACGACTACAACACCGGGGAGCTGTTTTTT. Its translation is CASSQEYNDYNTGELFF.

The chain combines TRBV5-6 with TRBJ1-6; perhaps TRBD1 as D (5 bases). The CDR3 has 14 amino acids. From germline, CDR1 is SGHDT and CDR2 YYEEEE. V lost 0 bases, J lost 7 bases, and 8 bases lay in between. CDR3 DNA: TGTGCCAGCAGCTTGGGCAGGGCGAATTCACCCCTCCACTTT. It specifies CASSLGRANSPLHF.

This clonotype was seen only a few times. V usage is TRBV5-1 and J usage is TRBJ2-2; 8 bases are a match to TRBD1. CDR1 is SGHRS and CDR2 is YFSETQ in the germline V gene. This CDR3 has 14 amino acids. After removal of 8 bases from V and 5 bases from J, the junction contained 8 bases not matched to a gene. This CDR3 is CASRETGGTGELFF. CDR3 nucleotides: TGCGCCAGTCGAGAAACAGGGGGAACCGGGGAGCTGTTTTTT.

This clonotype was counted ten times or more. V is TRBV20-1 and J is TRBJ2-4; perhaps TRBD1 as D (7 bases). Germline assignment: CDR1 DFQATT and CDR2 SNEGSKA (reference sequence). The V and J ends lost 3 bases and 7 bases respectively, with 13 bases between them. The length of the CDR3 is 13 residues. As DNA, the CDR3 is TGCAGTGCTAGGGAGGGGGCGCCGAACATTCAGTACTTC. The encoded protein is CSAREGAPNIQYF.

The chain couples TRBV3-1 to TRBJ1-2; tentative D call: TRBD1 (5 bases). The V end was cut by 1 base, the J end by 8 bases, with 11 bases between. The CDR3 sequence is 13 residues long. Germline loops: CDR1 LGHDT, CDR2 YNNKEL (reference sequence). The DNA of the CDR3 is TGTGCCAGCAGCCAAGGGGCAGGGAGAGGCTACACCTTC. Amino acid sequence: CASSQGAGRGYTF.

This clonotype has ten or more counts. The V gene is TRBV29-1, the J gene TRBJ2-1; D call uncertain. The CDR3 has 14 residues. The germline V and J ends were trimmed by 1 base and 1 base, with 8 bases remaining between them. The germline V gene encodes CDR1 SQVTM and CDR2 ANQGSEA. The CDR3 coding sequence is TGCAGCGTTGAAGGACGGTTTTCCTACAATGAGCAGTTCTTC. Translating it yields CSVEGRFSYNEQFF.

There are many counts of this clonotype. This chain connects TRBV7-2 to TRBJ2-5; 11 nucleotides match TRBD2. The germline CDR1 and CDR2 sequences are SGHTA and FQGNSA. This CDR3 is 16 amino acids long. Trimming at V came to 2 bases and at J to 5 bases, leaving 7 bases not matched to a gene. This chain's CDR3 is CASSLFLAGGGETQYF. DNA of the CDR3: TGTGCCAGCAGCTTATTCCTAGCGGGGGGCGGGGAGACCCAGTACTTC.

This clonotype has ten or more counts. This chain joins TRBV7-6 and TRBJ2-1, with a weak D call TRBD2 (6 bases). The ends were cut back, 1 base at V and 2 bases at J, with 15 bases in the middle. Germline-derived CDR1 and CDR2 are SGHVS and FNYEAQ. There are 17 residues in the CDR3. CDR3 region: CASSLVVGTFTYNEQFF. The CDR3 DNA reads as TGTGCCAGCAGCTTAGTCGTCGGGACTTTTACCTACAATGAGCAGTTCTTC.

There are a few counts of this clonotype. The chain uses TRBV12-3 or TRBV12-4 and TRBJ2-5; D uncertain. The CDR3 runs 13 residues. V lost 2 bases, J lost 3 bases, and 7 bases lay in between. CDR3 in amino acids: CASSLWSEETQYF. In nucleotides, the CDR3 is TGTGCCAGCAGTTTATGGTCGGAAGAGACCCAGTACTTC.

This chain uses TRBV2 with TRBJ1-6, with D unresolved. Trimming took 9 bases from V and 5 from J, leaving 5 bases between them. This CDR3 is built from 11 residues. Germline CDR1 reads SNHLY; CDR2 reads FYNNEI. The CDR3: CASRNNSPLHF. Written as DNA, the CDR3 is TGTGCCAGTCGTAATAATTCACCCCTCCACTTT.

This clonotype was detected a few times. This chain links TRBV5-1 with TRBJ1-4; D uncertain. Germline assignment: CDR1 SGHRS and CDR2 YFSETQ. V lost 6 bases, J lost 3 bases, and 18 bases lay in between. The CDR3 spans 16 residues. The CDR3 spells CASTLRESGPNEKLFF. Written as DNA, the CDR3 is TGCGCCAGCACCCTTCGCGAATCAGGTCCTAATGAAAAACTGTTTTTT.